One sample yielded the 20 T cell receptor beta chains listed below, sequenced in a study of patients and donors after allogeneic stem cell transplantation. TCRdb used MiXCR to reprocess the RT-PCR reads, holding one entry per CDR3 protein. Of tens of thousands of distinct CDR3 sequences listed, 5% were seen once; the top ten hold about 3%. Material: blood, either unsorted or a sorted T cell fraction (not recorded which). These receptors came from a human donor who was either an allogeneic HSCT recipient or a stem cell or donor lymphocyte infusion donor (not recorded which). It is not recorded whose cells these are; they may come from a transplant donor.

The J gene is TRBJ2-7, the V gene TRBV7-2, with D perhaps matching TRBD1 (6 bases). Germline-derived CDR1 and CDR2 are SGHTA and FQGNSA. Trimming cost V 5 bases and J 5 bases, with 16 bases left between them. This CDR3 has 14 amino acids. CDR3 amino acids: CASSPTSQGHEQYF. The CDR3 DNA reads TGTGCCAGCAGCCCGACATCACAGGGTCACGAGCAGTACTTC.

CDR3 in amino acids: CASSLRLARPYEQYF. CDR3 sequence (DNA): TGTGCCAGCAGTTTACGTCTAGCGAGACCCTACGAGCAGTACTTC. The V gene is TRBV28, the J gene TRBJ2-7; D may be TRBD2 (6 bases). Per germline, CDR1 MDHEN and CDR2 SYDVKM. Trimming left V 2 bases short and J 2 bases short, with 13 bases between. The length of the CDR3 is 15 residues.

The table lists this clonotype with a few counts. The junction differs from germline at one of its ends, possibly a read error. The chain employs TRBV7-9 and TRBJ1-1; D possibly corresponds to TRBD1 (5 bases). Germline CDR1 reads SEHNR; CDR2 reads FQNEAQ (reference sequence). The CDR3 totals 14 residues. As DNA, the CDR3 is TGTGCCAGCAGTCCCTCCAGGGTGAACGCTGAAGCTTTCTTT. Translation gives CASSPSRVNAEAFF.

This clonotype was counted many times. The V gene is TRBV10-3, the J gene TRBJ2-3; the D gene is possibly TRBD2 (6 bases). V was shortened by 4 bases and J by 2 bases, with 13 bases between the two germline ends. The CDR3 runs 15 residues. In germline, CDR1 is ENHRY, CDR2 SYGVKD. This CDR3 is CAISAFGGDTDTQYF. The CDR3 nucleotides read TGTGCCATCAGTGCGTTCGGGGGAGACACAGATACGCAGTATTTT.

This clonotype was detected ten times or more. The gene calls are TRBV20-1 and TRBJ1-2; D is perhaps TRBD1 (6 bases). The CDR3 spans 13 residues. The V and J ends lost 4 bases and 4 bases respectively, with 13 bases between them. CDR1 and CDR2 (germline): DFQATT, SNEGSKA (reference sequence). The CDR3 loop reads CSANSDSSYGYTF. DNA for the CDR3: TGCAGTGCTAACTCGGACAGCTCCTATGGCTACACCTTC.

This clonotype came up many times. This chain joins TRBV24-1 and TRBJ1-5; 12 bases match TRBD1. The CDR3 has 18 amino acids. The junction had 11 bases not matched to a gene; V was cut back by 3 bases and J by 6 bases. Per germline, CDR1 KGHDR and CDR2 SFDVKD. The CDR3 loop is CATSDPGTGGGLGQPQHF. DNA of the CDR3: TGTGCCACCAGTGATCCCGGGACAGGGGGCGGGTTGGGTCAGCCCCAGCATTTT.

This clonotype was detected only a few times. The chain recombines TRBV6-2 or TRBV6-3 with TRBJ2-7; TRBD2 agrees at 11 bases. This CDR3 spans 14 amino acids. CDR1 and CDR2 from the germline V gene are MNHEY and SVGEGT. J gave up 5 bases and V 6 bases, and 6 bases lay outside the gene matches. CDR3 amino acids: CASRSSGGANEQYF. The CDR3 nucleotides are TGTGCCAGCAGAAGTAGCGGGGGGGCGAACGAGCAGTACTTC.

This clonotype has only a few counts. V gene TRBV5-8 combines with J gene TRBJ2-3, with 8 bases identical to TRBD2. V shed 7 bases, J shed 4 bases, and the junction held 11 bases outside the gene matches. The CDR3 has 15 residues. The germline V gene encodes CDR1 SGHTS and CDR2 YDEGEE. The chain's CDR3 is CASPGGTRGSDTQYF. In DNA, the CDR3 is TGTGCCAGCCCCGGGGGGACTAGGGGGTCAGATACGCAGTATTTT.

This clonotype has a handful of counts. The V call is TRBV7-8, the J call TRBJ2-7; D may be TRBD1 (6 bases). The germline V and J ends were trimmed by 5 bases and 7 bases, with 12 bases remaining between them. CDR3 length: 12 amino acids. The germline V gene encodes CDR1 SGHVS and CDR2 FQNEAQ. CDR3 bases: TGTGCCAGCAGCCCCCCTAGGGGGGAGCAGTACTTC. It yields the protein CASSPPRGEQYF. The full variable domain, with the rest looked up from reference TRBV7-8 and TRBJ2-7, is GAGVSQSPRYKVAKRGQDVALRCDPISGHVSLFWYQQALGQGPEFLTYFQNEAQLDKSGLPSDRFFAERPEGSVSTLKIQRTQQEDSAVYLCASSPPRGEQYFGPGTRLTVT.

This clonotype was seen repeatedly, ten times or more. The chain has TRBV20-1 and TRBJ2-5, with 9 bases matching TRBD2. Germline CDR1 is DFQATT and CDR2 is SNEGSKA (reference sequence). The length of the CDR3 is 14 residues. Losses at the gene ends were 4 bases for V and 5 bases for J; bases not matched to a gene: 8. CDR3: CSANLAGFRETQYF. CDR3 DNA sequence: TGCAGTGCTAACCTAGCGGGGTTTCGGGAGACCCAGTACTTC.

This clonotype was detected a few times. V and J are TRBV7-3 and TRBJ2-3; 8 nucleotides agree with TRBD2. This CDR3 has 14 amino acids. Germline V CDR1 and CDR2: SGHTA, FQGTGA. The V segment lost 5 bases and the J segment 5 bases; nucleotides outside the gene matches: 6. The CDR3 bases are TGTGCCAGCAGCCCCGGGGGGGCCCTAGATACGCAGTATTTT. Its protein product is CASSPGGALDTQYF.

Ten or more counts support this clonotype. V gene TRBV5-1 combines with J gene TRBJ2-5; 9 bases are a match to TRBD2. The CDR3 length is 16 residues. V trimming: 0 bases; J trimming: 4 bases; junction bases outside the gene matches: 7. Germline CDR1 and CDR2: SGHRS and YFSETQ. The CDR3 DNA follows: TGCGCCAGCAGCTTGGGAGTAGCGGGAGAGGGAGAGACCCAGTACTTC. Translated, it gives CASSLGVAGEGETQYF.

This clonotype was detected ten times or more. The chain carries TRBV4-1 and TRBJ1-4; D is ambiguous. V lost 6 bases to trimming and J lost 4 bases, with 15 bases between them. Per germline, CDR1 MGHRA and CDR2 YSYEKL. The CDR3 length is 15 residues. CDR3 nucleotides: TGCGCCAGCAGTCCCGGATCCGGACGTAATGAAAAACTGTTTTTT. Translated, it gives CASSPGSGRNEKLFF.

This clonotype was recorded many times. The chain joins TRBV4-2 to TRBJ2-6; 11 nucleotides agree with TRBD2. V shed 4 bases, J shed 1 base, and the junction held 9 bases outside the gene matches. The CDR3 is made up of 19 amino acids. CDR1 is LGHNA and CDR2 is YNFKEQ in the germline V gene. This chain's CDR3 is CASSPWGTSGKSGANVLTF. As DNA, the CDR3 is TGTGCCAGCAGCCCATGGGGGACTAGCGGAAAATCTGGGGCCAACGTCCTGACTTTC.

The V call is TRBV7-8, the J call TRBJ2-1, with 7 bases lining up with TRBD2. The germline gives CDR1 SGHVS, CDR2 FQNEAQ. The CDR3 has 16 residues. V shed 8 bases, J shed 4 bases, and the junction held 14 bases outside the gene matches. CDR3 sequence: CASLPYRWGGYNEQFF. DNA of the CDR3: TGTGCCAGCCTCCCCTACCGGTGGGGGGGGTACAATGAGCAGTTCTTC.

This clonotype showed up many times. This rearrangement joins TRBV29-1 to TRBJ1-1; D possibly corresponds to TRBD1 (5 bases). Trimming removed 3 bases at V and 1 base at J, with 9 bases between. Germline CDR1 and CDR2: SQVTM and ANQGSEA. The CDR3 consists of 13 residues. CDR3 coding DNA: TGCAGCGTTGAGGATCAGGGGAACACTGAAGCTTTCTTT. Translated, it gives CSVEDQGNTEAFF.

This clonotype was observed a few times. This chain uses TRBV12-5 with TRBJ1-1; 9 bases match TRBD1. V trimming: 7 bases; J trimming: 7 bases; junction bases outside the gene matches: 10. CDR1 LGHNT and CDR2 FRNRAP come from the germline V gene. The CDR3 totals 14 residues. CDR3 DNA sequence: TGTGCTAGTGACCCTCGGACAGGGGTGGATGAAGCTTTCTTT. Translating it yields CASDPRTGVDEAFF.

This clonotype was counted at least ten times. This chain joins TRBV7-9 and TRBJ2-1, with D perhaps matching TRBD2 (6 bases). The germline CDR1 and CDR2 sequences are SEHNR and FQNEAQ (reference sequence). This CDR3 spans 16 amino acids. V gave up 5 bases and J gave up 5 bases, with 19 bases separating them. For the CDR3, the DNA is TGTGCCAGCAGCCGGCGGGGCCGAAGCACTAACAATGAGCAGTTCTTC. Translated: CASSRRGRSTNNEQFF.

This clonotype was detected ten times or more. The chain couples TRBV3-1 to TRBJ2-6; D gene uncertain. V gave up 4 bases and J gave up 0 bases, with 4 bases separating them. Germline lookup yields CDR1 LGHDT and CDR2 YNNKEL (reference sequence). This CDR3 has 14 residues. The CDR3, as DNA: TGTGCCAGCAGCCTACTCTCTGGGGCCAACGTCCTGACTTTC. Its protein is CASSLLSGANVLTF.

This clonotype was counted at least ten times. The V call is TRBV5-1, the J call TRBJ1-6; tentative D call: TRBD1 (5 bases). Germline loops: CDR1 SGHRS, CDR2 YFSETQ. The CDR3 totals 13 residues. Trimming shortened V by 5 bases and J by 5 bases, and 8 bases separated the two germline ends. The CDR3 region has the DNA TGCGCCAGCAGATGGGGGGATAATTCACCCCTCCACTTT. Its protein is CASRWGDNSPLHF. Filled out from reference TRBV5-1 and TRBJ1-6, the complete variable domain reads KAGVTQTPRYLIKTRGQQVTLSCSPISGHRSVSWYQQTPGQGLQFLFEYFSETQRNKGNFPGRFSGRQFSNSRSEMNVSTLELGDSALYLCASRWGDNSPLHFGNGTRLTVT.